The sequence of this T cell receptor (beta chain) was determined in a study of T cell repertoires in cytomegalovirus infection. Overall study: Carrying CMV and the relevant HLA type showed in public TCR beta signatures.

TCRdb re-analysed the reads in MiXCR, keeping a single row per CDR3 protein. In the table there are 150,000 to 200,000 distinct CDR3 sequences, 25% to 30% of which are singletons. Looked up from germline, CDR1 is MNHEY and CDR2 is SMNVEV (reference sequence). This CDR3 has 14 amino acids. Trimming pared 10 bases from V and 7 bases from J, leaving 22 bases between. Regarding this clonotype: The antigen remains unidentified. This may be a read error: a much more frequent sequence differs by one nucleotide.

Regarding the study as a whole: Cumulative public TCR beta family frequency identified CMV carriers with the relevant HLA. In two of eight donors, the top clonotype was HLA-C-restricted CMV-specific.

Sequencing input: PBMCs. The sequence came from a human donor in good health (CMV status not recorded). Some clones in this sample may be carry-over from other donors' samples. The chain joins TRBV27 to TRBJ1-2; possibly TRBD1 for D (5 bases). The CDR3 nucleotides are TGTGCCAACACCGCGCTTAGGACACCGAGTGGCTACACCTTC. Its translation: CANTALRTPSGYTF.